These 6 T cell receptor beta chains were all obtained from the same sample, sequenced in a study of regulatory T cells in long-lasting Graves disease. Arm-PCR of CDR3 regions and iRepertoire HTBI primers were used to build TCR beta libraries. TCRdb reanalysed the multiplex PCR reads using MiXCR and keeps one entry per CDR3 protein. The sample lists around 480,000 distinct CDR3 sequences; roughly 16% were seen once. Time point defined: newly diagnosed GD, antithyroid drugs for less than 3 months. Researchers made the TCR library from RNA that was extracted from PBMCs. In addition, the sample was reused for a study of T cells in Graves' hyperthyroidism and ophthalmopathy.

Material: peripheral blood mononuclear cells (PBMCs), obtained at new diagnosis, from a patient treated with antithyroid drugs. The receptor source for this set is a woman aged 40-60 years with Graves disease.

This clonotype was counted many times. V and J are TRBV9 and TRBJ2-7, with 10 bases lining up with TRBD1. Germline V lookup: CDR1 SGDLS, CDR2 YYNGEE. With V trimmed by 0 bases and J by 5 bases, 5 bases remained unmatched. CDR3 length: 15 residues. In nucleotides, the CDR3 is TGTGCCAGCAGCGTAGACGGACAGGGGGGAGACGAGCAGTACTTC. It yields the protein CASSVDGQGGDEQYF.

This clonotype was counted between two and nine times. This chain uses TRBV4-1 with TRBJ2-5; 7 positions agree with TRBD2. The trim removed 4 bases at V and 5 bases at J, leaving 10 bases unmatched. This CDR3 spans 15 amino acids. Germline values: CDR1 MGHRA, CDR2 YSYEKL. CDR3 sequence: CASSLLGGVSETQYF. Here the CDR3 DNA reads TGCGCCAGCAGCCTACTTGGGGGGGTCTCGGAGACCCAGTACTTC.

This chain joins TRBV4-1 and TRBJ1-5, with D maybe TRBD1 (5 bases). This CDR3 is built from 12 residues. Germline CDR1 reads MGHRA; CDR2 reads YSYEKL. V gave up 1 base and J gave up 11 bases, with 9 bases separating them. For the CDR3, the DNA is TGCGCCAGCAGCCAAGTGGGGGAATCCCAGCATTTT. Its protein product is CASSQVGESQHF.

The sample holds many counts of this clonotype. The rearrangement joins TRBV15 to TRBJ1-1; a possible D gene is TRBD1 (6 bases). Between the trimmed V and J ends, which lost 0 bases and 5 bases, there was a span of 13 bases. The CDR3 contains 15 residues. Germline V lookup: CDR1 LNHNV, CDR2 YYDKDF (reference sequence). The DNA for the CDR3 is TGTGCCACCAGCAGAGATCCGGGGGCCGGAACTGAAGCTTTCTTT. It specifies CATSRDPGAGTEAFF.

J is TRBJ2-2 and V is TRBV7-3; 13 bases line up with TRBD2. The J segment lost 6 bases and the V segment lost 5 bases, leaving 3 bases of the junction unmatched. Germline V gene sequence: CDR1 SGHTA, CDR2 FQGTGA. This CDR3 spans 15 amino acids. The CDR3 sequence: CASSPLAGGPGELFF. CDR3 DNA: TGTGCCAGCAGCCCACTAGCGGGGGGGCCCGGGGAGCTGTTTTTT.

At least ten counts were recorded for this clonotype. The V and J genes are TRBV28 and TRBJ1-4, with a tentative D call TRBD1 (6 bases). The CDR3 length is 14 residues. The V gene's germline CDR1 is MDHEN and CDR2 SYDVKM. Trimming stripped 4 bases from V and 8 bases from J, with 14 bases between. CDR3 coding DNA: TGTGCCAGCAGTTCCTACAGGGAAGTCGAAAAACTGTTTTTT. Amino acid sequence: CASSSYREVEKLFF.